This T cell receptor beta chain came from a study of CD4 T cells in relation to SARS-CoV-2 and coronaviruses. Study details: TCR beta CDR3s were sequenced after roughly ten-day antigen culture of PBMCs. The restricting HLA molecule for shared crossreactive spike epitopes was mapped. Study-wide findings and caveats: According to naive versus memory sequencing, detected responses are memory recall, not newly primed.

Germline CDR1 GTSNPN, CDR2 SVGIG (reference sequence). V was trimmed by 5 bases and J by 5 bases, leaving 16 bases between them. The CDR3 is 15 residues long. The table came from immunoSEQ multiplex PCR; TCRdb's copy has only in-frame clones and leaves some out. The sample lists approximately 41,000 clones, 60% to 85% seen once, with just over 20% in the top ten. Remarks on this clone: Its antigen remains unidentified.

About 10^5 naive or memory CD4+ cells were cultured with CEF peptides for roughly 10 days. Specimen: memory CD4+ T cells from PBMCs, cultured in vitro. The clonotype originates from an adult with COVID-19. The rearrangement uses TRBV30 and TRBJ1-6; perhaps TRBD1 as D (6 bases). DNA for the CDR3: TGTGCCTGGGGCTCCAGCCCAGGGGATAATTCACCCCTCCACTTT. This encodes CAWGSSPGDNSPLHF.